This T cell receptor beta chain stems from a study of cytomegalovirus exposure and HLA in healthy donors. Findings and caveats of the study: The authors reported that TCR beta sequences could predict HLA-A and HLA-B alleles. These predictions were accurate for most subjects in the first cohort. Cytomegalovirus status, reportedly, was diagnosed with high specificity and sensitivity by the classifier.

V lost 5 bases, J lost 0 bases, and 3 bases stayed unmatched. CDR1 and CDR2 (germline): MRHNA, SNTAGT. The CDR3 sequence is 15 residues long. This clone appeared a few times. Its target is not known. PCR was performed using 60 Vbeta and 13 Jbeta primers. Libraries were prepared by immunoSEQ multiplex PCR; TCRdb keeps only in-frame clonotypes and omits some of them. The sample has 55,000 to 80,000 clones; about four fifths are singletons. The clonotype was recovered from a woman in her 30s in good health and CMV-seronegative. Sequencing was performed on PBMCs. The chain joins TRBV6-4 to TRBJ2-3, with 9 bases that match TRBD2. CDR3 DNA sequence: TGTGCCAGCAGTCGAACTAGCGGGAGCACAGATACGCAGTATTTT. Translating gives CASSRTSGSTDTQYF.